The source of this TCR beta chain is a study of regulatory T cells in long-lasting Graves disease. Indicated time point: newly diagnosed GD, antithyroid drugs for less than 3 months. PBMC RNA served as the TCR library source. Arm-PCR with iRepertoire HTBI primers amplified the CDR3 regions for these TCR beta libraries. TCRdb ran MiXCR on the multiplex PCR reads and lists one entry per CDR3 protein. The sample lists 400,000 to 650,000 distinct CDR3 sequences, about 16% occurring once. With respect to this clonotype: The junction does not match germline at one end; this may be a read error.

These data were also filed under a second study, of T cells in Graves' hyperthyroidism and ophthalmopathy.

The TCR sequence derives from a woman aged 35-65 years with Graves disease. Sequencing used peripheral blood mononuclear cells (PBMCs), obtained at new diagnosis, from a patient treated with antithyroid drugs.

The CDR3 DNA sequence: TGTGCCAGCAGCCCCGGACAGTATAATTCACCCCACCACTTT. It is translated as CASSPGQYNSPHHF. The chain recombines TRBV7-9 with TRBJ1-6, with D possibly being TRBD1 (6 bases). The germline CDR1 and CDR2 sequences are SEHNR and FQNEAQ (reference sequence). The CDR3 covers 14 residues. Complete variable domain (other parts from reference TRBV7-9 and TRBJ1-6): DTGVSQNPRHKITKRGQNVTFRCDPISEHNRLYWYRQTLGQGPEFLTYFQNEAQLEKSRLLSDRFSAERPKGSFSTLEIQRTEQGDSAMYLCASSPGQYNSPHHFGNGTRLTVT.